Each of the 23 T cell receptor beta chains below was sequenced from the same sample in a study of vaccination effects on CD4 cells after COVID-19. Profiled with immunoSEQ multiplex PCR; TCRdb holds only in-frame clones, not every one. There are tens of thousands of clones in the sample; 73% occur only once, and 1% to 1.5% lies in the top ten. ViraFEST assay sequencing came after antigen-specific CD4+ T cells were expanded with viral peptide pools. Between days 9 and 10 of culture, CD4+ T cells were separated out. It was two doses of either the BNT162b2 or mRNA-1273 vaccine that participants received. These receptors are not linked to any known antigen. Sequencing was performed on CD4+ T cells from PBMCs cultured with HCoV-229E spike peptides, taken after COVID-19 vaccination. These receptors were obtained from a human donor who received a COVID-19 vaccine.

The genes are TRBV7-8 and TRBJ2-7; no firm D call. V was shortened by 5 bases and J by 4 bases, with 15 bases between the two germline ends. This CDR3 is 14 amino acids long. Per the germline V gene, CDR1 is SGHVS and CDR2 is FQNEAQ. The CDR3 DNA sequence: TGTGCCAGCAGCCCAGCGATAACCAATTACGAGCAGTACGTC. It encodes CASSPAITNYEQYV.

The chain carries TRBV12-3 or TRBV12-4 and TRBJ2-2; D remains ambiguous. Trimming cost V 9 bases and J 5 bases, with 7 bases left between them. The CDR3 consists of 11 residues. The CDR3: CASRKTGELFF. DNA for the CDR3: TGTGCCAGTCGAAAAACCGGGGAGCTGTTTTTT.

V usage is TRBV6-6 and J usage is TRBJ2-3, with 10 bases fitting TRBD2. V shed 6 bases and J 3 bases; nucleotides not matched to a gene: 6. CDR3 length: 15 residues. The germline CDR1 and CDR2 sequences are MNHNY and SVGAGI (reference sequence). In DNA form, the CDR3 reads TGTGCCAGCAGCACTCAAGCGGGGGGGACAGATACGCAGTATTTT. Translated: CASSTQAGGTDTQYF.

The rearrangement uses TRBV5-1 and TRBJ1-2, with 9 positions matching TRBD1. Germline CDR1 is SGHRS and CDR2 is YFSETQ. The CDR3 is 15 amino acids. Losses at the gene ends were 4 bases for V and 2 bases for J; bases not matched to a gene: 6. The CDR3 loop is CASSLGQGDNYGYTF. DNA for the CDR3: TGCGCCAGCAGCCTGGGACAGGGAGACAACTATGGCTACACCTTC.

This clone was detected once. V usage is TRBV4-1 and J usage is TRBJ1-1, with TRBD1 matching over 7 bases. Germline values: CDR1 MGHRA, CDR2 YSYEKL. The CDR3 runs 14 residues. The J segment lost 3 bases and the V segment lost 4 bases, leaving 5 bases of the junction unmatched. For the CDR3, the DNA is TGCGCCAGCAGCCGGACAGGAGGGGACACTGAAGCTTTCTTT. The encoded protein is CASSRTGGDTEAFF.

This chain uses TRBV6-1 with TRBJ1-2; no clear D gene. CDR1 and CDR2 from the germline V gene are MNHNS and SASEGT. Trimming removed 3 bases from V and 5 bases from J, with 7 bases in between. The CDR3 has 12 amino acids. CDR3 nucleotides: TGTGCCAGCAGTGACAGCCGATATGGCTACACCTTC. As protein: CASSDSRYGYTF.

Only a few counts were recorded for this clone. The same CDR3 can be traced to other DNA sequences in this sample. The chain employs TRBV5-1 and TRBJ1-1; possible D gene TRBD1, 6 bases. From germline, CDR1 is SGHRS and CDR2 YFSETQ. V shed 1 base and J shed 0 bases, with 7 bases lying between them. This CDR3 is built from 14 residues. CDR3 amino acids: CASSLTGLNTEAFF. CDR3 DNA sequence: TGCGCCAGCAGCTTGACAGGGTTGAACACTGAAGCTTTCTTT. Looking up the rest from reference TRBV5-1 and TRBJ1-1 gives the full variable domain: KAGVTQTPRYLIKTRGQQVTLSCSPISGHRSVSWYQQTPGQGLQFLFEYFSETQRNKGNFPGRFSGRQFSNSRSEMNVSTLELGDSALYLCASSLTGLNTEAFFGQGTRLTVV.

The chain has TRBV5-1 and TRBJ2-7; tentative D call: TRBD2 (6 bases). The CDR3 totals 14 residues. Trimming stripped 0 bases from V and 5 bases from J, with 12 bases between. Looked up from germline, CDR1 is SGHRS and CDR2 is YFSETQ. Here the CDR3 DNA reads TGCGCCAGCAGCTTGGGAGCGGGCGGCAACGAGCAGTACGTC. It codes for CASSLGAGGNEQYV.

J is TRBJ2-7 and V is TRBV14, with D uncertain. The CDR3 is 14 amino acids. Trimming removed 3 bases at V and 2 bases at J, with 11 bases between. CDR1 and CDR2 from the germline V gene are SGHDN and FVKESK. CDR3 DNA sequence: TGTGCCAGCAGCCAGTTAGCCAGGCCCTACGAGCAGTACGTC. Its protein product is CASSQLARPYEQYV.

The chain combines TRBV9 with TRBJ1-1; TRBD1 matches at 8 bases. Germline lookup yields CDR1 SGDLS and CDR2 YYNGEE. J lost 1 base, V lost 4 bases, and 9 bases had no gene match. This CDR3 has 16 residues. CDR3 DNA: TGTGCCAGCAGCCATCGACAGGGGACAGGGAACACTGAAGCTTTCTTT. Amino acid sequence: CASSHRQGTGNTEAFF.

The chain couples TRBV12-5 to TRBJ2-2; no reliable D call. The CDR3 runs 16 residues. V lost 0 bases and J lost 0, with 8 bases in between. Germline values: CDR1 LGHNT, CDR2 FRNRAP. For the CDR3, the DNA is TGTGCTAGTGGTTTGGTATTATCCGCGAACACCGGGGAGCTGTTTTTT. Translating it yields CASGLVLSANTGELFF.

V and J are TRBV7-7 and TRBJ2-6, with D uncertain. Germline loops: CDR1 SSHAT, CDR2 FNYEAQ (reference sequence). This CDR3 has 16 amino acids. V was pared by 5 bases and J by 0 bases, with 11 bases between. In nucleotides, the CDR3 is TGTGCCAGCAGCCCGCAATCAGGCTCTGGGGCCAACGTCCTGACTTTC. Amino acid sequence: CASSPQSGSGANVLTF. Based on the CDR3 plus reference TRBV7-7 and TRBJ2-6, the full variable domain is GAGVSQSPRYKVTKRGQDVTLRCDPISSHATLYWYQQALGQGPEFLTYFNYEAQPDKSGLPSDRFSAERPEGSISTLTIQRTEQRDSAMYRCASSPQSGSGANVLTFGAGSRLTVL.

V is TRBV19 and J is TRBJ2-5; 10 bases align to TRBD1. The CDR3 is made up of 15 amino acids. Germline-derived CDR1 and CDR2 are LNHDA and SQIVND (reference sequence). Trimming took 6 bases from V and 3 from J; bases not matched to a gene: 7. Here the CDR3 DNA reads TGTGCCAGTAGGCCTACCGGGACAGGGGAAGAGACCCAGTACTTC. Amino acids: CASRPTGTGEETQYF.

V usage is TRBV5-1 and J usage is TRBJ2-3, with D tentatively TRBD2 (5 bases). Trimming took off 3 bases at V and 0 bases at J, with 17 bases between the two ends. Germline V gene lookup returns CDR1 SGHRS and CDR2 YFSETQ. This CDR3 is 17 amino acids long. The chain's CDR3 is CASSSPPRTRSTDTQYF. In nucleotides, the CDR3 is TGCGCCAGCAGCTCCCCCCCCCGGACTCGTAGCACAGATACGCAGTATTTT.

The chain employs TRBV4-3 and TRBJ2-5; 7 positions agree with TRBD2. Trimming at V came to 2 bases and at J to 0 bases, leaving 12 bases not matched to a gene. Germline loops: CDR1 LGHNA, CDR2 YSLEER. This CDR3 comprises 18 residues. Here the CDR3 DNA reads TGCGCCAGCAGCCAAAGGTGGGGGGGGTTGGCGGACCAAGAGACCCAGTACTTC. Amino acid sequence: CASSQRWGGLADQETQYF.

CDR3 loop: CAISESTSDTPDV. The DNA of the CDR3 is TGTGCCATCAGTGAGTCGACTTCTGACACTCCAGACGTC. The rearrangement joins TRBV10-3 to TRBJ2-7; D gene uncertain. CDR3 size: 13 residues. CDR1 and CDR2 (germline): ENHRY, SYGVKD.

This clone was observed a few times. The genes are TRBV7-8 and TRBJ1-6; D remains ambiguous. Trimming stripped 3 bases from V and 7 bases from J, with 10 bases between. CDR1 is SGHVS and CDR2 is FQNEAQ in the germline V gene. The CDR3 is 14 amino acids. The CDR3 nucleotides are TGTGCCAGCAGCTTTTCGGGGTCGAATTCACCCCTCCACTTT. This gives the protein CASSFSGSNSPLHF. Drawing the rest from reference TRBV7-8 and TRBJ1-6, the complete variable domain is GAGVSQSPRYKVAKRGQDVALRCDPISGHVSLFWYQQALGQGPEFLTYFQNEAQLDKSGLPSDRFFAERPEGSVSTLKIQRTQQEDSAVYLCASSFSGSNSPLHFGNGTRLTVT.

This sequence joins TRBV4-1 and TRBJ1-2; D not resolved. Germline values: CDR1 MGHRA, CDR2 YSYEKL. Trimming cost V 3 bases and J 8 bases, with 22 bases left between them. The CDR3 consists of 16 residues. CDR3 sequence reads: CASSHPVSSRVRGYTF. The CDR3 nucleotides are TGCGCCAGCAGCCACCCAGTAAGTTCCCGGGTACGGGGCTACACCTTC.

The chain carries TRBV19 and TRBJ1-5, with D tentatively TRBD1 (6 bases). V lost 7 bases and J 8 bases, leaving 24 bases between the germline ends. The CDR3 extends over 16 amino acids. Germline-derived CDR1 and CDR2 are LNHDA and SQIVND (reference sequence). CDR3 in amino acids: CASKSLLQGPGEPQHF. In DNA form, the CDR3 reads TGTGCCAGTAAGTCCCTTCTACAGGGCCCTGGGGAGCCCCAGCATTTT.

This clone has just a few counts. The J gene is TRBJ1-1, the V gene TRBV2, with TRBD1 matching over 7 bases. The germline gives CDR1 SNHLY, CDR2 FYNNEI. J was trimmed by 3 bases and V by 9 bases; bases with no gene match: 7. CDR3 length: 13 amino acids. The CDR3 DNA reads TGTGCCAGTGGGGGACAGTCGGACACTGAAGCTTTCTTT. Amino acid sequence: CASGGQSDTEAFF.

In its sample, this clone was seen once. The chain uses TRBV2 and TRBJ2-5, with 8 bases that match TRBD2. The V gene's germline CDR1 is SNHLY and CDR2 FYNNEI. J lost 1 base, V lost 6 bases, and 4 bases had no gene match. The CDR3 has 14 residues. In nucleotides, the CDR3 is TGTGCCAGCAGGACGGGGGGGGGCCAAGAGACCCAGTACTTC. Translated, it gives CASRTGGGQETQYF.

This clone was observed a few times. J is TRBJ1-1 and V is TRBV19; the D is unclear. The ends were cut back, 5 bases at V and 1 base at J, with 14 bases in the middle. The CDR3 is 15 amino acids. Germline CDR1 is LNHDA and CDR2 is SQIVND (reference sequence). CDR3: CASSQDRRSNTEAFF. Here the CDR3 DNA reads TGTGCCAGTAGTCAGGACCGCCGATCGAACACTGAAGCTTTCTTT. The full variable domain, completed using reference TRBV19 and TRBJ1-1, is DGGITQSPKYLFRKEGQNVTLSCEQNLNHDAMYWYRQDPGQGLRLIYYSQIVNDFQKGDIAEGYSVSREKKESFPLTVTSAQKNPTAFYLCASSQDRRSNTEAFFGQGTRLTVV.

The genes are TRBV4-3 and TRBJ2-2; maybe TRBD1 (5 bases). In germline, CDR1 is LGHNA, CDR2 YSLEER. The CDR3 contains 16 residues. With 0 bases removed from V and 0 bases from J, the gap between germline ends came to 8 bases. The CDR3 spells CASSQDVRANTGELFF. The CDR3 DNA reads as TGCGCCAGCAGCCAAGATGTCAGGGCGAACACCGGGGAGCTGTTTTTT.